These 28 T cell receptor beta chains originate from one sample sequenced in a study of post-analysis software for immune sequencing data. The study, taken as a whole, reports: Patients used about 5 TRBV segments, including TRBV5-6, TRBV5-1 and TRBV20-1, more often than controls.

Included in the TCR beta cDNA libraries were unique molecular identifiers. TCRdb ran MiXCR on the PCR reads and lists one entry per CDR3 protein. The repertoire holds about 820,000 distinct CDR3 sequences, with about 53% as singletons. No cognate antigen is known for these TCRs. The sequenced sample consisted of blood. These receptors were obtained from a girl between 5 and 17 years old with multiple sclerosis.

The chain recombines TRBV7-9 with TRBJ2-1; weak D call: TRBD2 (5 bases). CDR3 length: 11 amino acids. Germline CDR1 SEHNR, CDR2 FQNEAQ (reference sequence). The V end lost 7 bases, the J end lost 10 bases, and 11 bases lay between the germline ends. The CDR3 here is CASTTTTEQFF. In nucleotides, the CDR3 is TGTGCCAGCACGACTACCACGGAGCAGTTCTTC.

J is TRBJ2-1 and V is TRBV7-3; TRBD1 matches at 10 bases. Germline trimming cut 0 bases from V and 6 bases from J; bases unmatched to any gene: 5. The CDR3 covers 16 residues. CDR1 is SGHTA and CDR2 is FQGTGA in the germline V gene. The chain's CDR3 is CASSLTGTGDPNEQFF. CDR3 nucleotides: TGTGCCAGCAGCTTAACCGGGACAGGGGACCCCAATGAGCAGTTCTTC.

V usage is TRBV6-6 and J usage is TRBJ1-2, with D unresolved. From germline, CDR1 is MNHNY and CDR2 SVGAGI (reference sequence). Trimming took 7 bases from V and 2 from J, leaving 11 bases between them. The CDR3 is 13 amino acids. The DNA of the CDR3 is TGTGCCAGCACCGAAGCTTGGAACTATGGCTACACCTTC. It specifies CASTEAWNYGYTF.

This sequence joins TRBV20-1 and TRBJ2-6; no clear D gene. The V end was cut by 7 bases, the J end by 4 bases, with 5 bases between. Germline-derived CDR1 and CDR2 are DFQATT and SNEGSKA (reference sequence). The length of the CDR3 is 11 residues. The CDR3 is CSGSGANVLTF. The CDR3 region has the DNA TGCAGTGGTTCGGGGGCCAACGTCCTGACTTTC.

The rearrangement joins TRBV12-3 or TRBV12-4 to TRBJ1-6; a weak D match, TRBD1 (5 bases). CDR3 length: 15 amino acids. V lost 7 bases and J 9 bases, leaving 19 bases between the germline ends. The CDR3 region is CASTPATGGASPLHF. The CDR3 DNA reads TGTGCCAGCACCCCGGCGACCGGAGGGGCTTCACCCCTCCACTTT.

The V gene is TRBV6-5, the J gene TRBJ1-1, with D possibly matching TRBD1 (5 bases). V was pared by 2 bases and J by 1 base, with 8 bases between. Per the germline V gene, CDR1 is MNHEY and CDR2 is SVGAGI. The CDR3 extends over 14 amino acids. CDR3 nucleotide sequence: TGTGCCAGCAGTTACCATCAGGGGAACACTGAAGCTTTCTTT. Translated, it gives CASSYHQGNTEAFF.

The chain is built from TRBV5-5 and TRBJ2-3, with a tentative D call TRBD2 (6 bases). There are 14 residues in the CDR3. The germline gives CDR1 SGHKS, CDR2 YYEKEE (reference sequence). V lost 2 bases to trimming and J lost 3 bases, with 10 bases between them. This CDR3 reads CASSFQEGTDTQYF. CDR3 nucleotide sequence: TGTGCCAGCAGCTTCCAGGAGGGGACAGATACGCAGTATTTT.

V usage is TRBV14 and J usage is TRBJ2-2; D unclear. Trimming shortened V by 1 base and J by 1 base, and 7 bases separated the two germline ends. Germline assignment: CDR1 SGHDN and CDR2 FVKESK. The CDR3 has 15 amino acids. CDR3 residues: CASSQGVVNTGELFF. The DNA of the CDR3 is TGTGCCAGCAGCCAAGGAGTGGTGAACACCGGGGAGCTGTTTTTT.

This clonotype has just a few counts. The rearrangement links TRBV5-6 to TRBJ2-6, with unresolved D. The length of the CDR3 is 16 residues. Germline CDR1 and CDR2: SGHDT and YYEEEE. Trimming cost V 4 bases and J 4 bases, with 15 bases left between them. This CDR3 reads CASSQNRWAGANVLTF. DNA of the CDR3: TGTGCCAGCAGCCAAAACCGGTGGGCCGGGGCCAACGTCCTGACTTTC.

The V and J genes are TRBV6-7 and TRBJ2-1; D possibly corresponds to TRBD2 (5 bases). TRBV6-7 is an open reading frame whose function is uncertain. This CDR3 is 16 amino acids long. V lost 2 bases to trimming and J lost 3 bases, with 14 bases between them. The CDR3 sequence is CASSYPDGMDYNEQFF. The CDR3 DNA reads as TGTGCCAGCAGTTACCCTGACGGGATGGACTACAATGAGCAGTTCTTC.

This clonotype was counted only a few times. V usage is TRBV28 and J usage is TRBJ2-7; D is perhaps TRBD1 (6 bases). The germline CDR1 and CDR2 sequences are MDHEN and SYDVKM. This CDR3 comprises 14 residues. V lost 6 bases to trimming and J lost 2 bases, with 14 bases between them. The CDR3 nucleotides read TGTGCCAGCAGGATGACAGGCCCCCCCTACGAGCAGTACTTC. Translated: CASRMTGPPYEQYF.

The chain employs TRBV7-8 and TRBJ2-1; no firm D call. Between the trimmed V and J ends, which lost 3 bases and 3 bases, there was a span of 12 bases. Germline CDR1 SGHVS, CDR2 FQNEAQ. The CDR3 has 15 amino acids. CDR3 sequence reads: CASSLRLDVYNEQFF. CDR3 bases: TGTGCCAGCAGCTTGAGGCTAGATGTCTACAATGAGCAGTTCTTC.

The chain links TRBV25-1 to TRBJ1-5; maybe TRBD1 (6 bases). The germline CDR1 and CDR2 sequences are MGHDK and SYGVNS. Trimming cost V 1 base and J 2 bases, with 15 bases left between them. CDR3 length equals 17 residues. The CDR3 region is CASSESGRGSGNQPQHF. The CDR3 DNA reads TGTGCCAGCAGTGAATCCGGCAGGGGAAGTGGCAATCAGCCCCAGCATTTT.

V usage is TRBV7-6 and J usage is TRBJ2-7, with D perhaps matching TRBD1 (6 bases). The CDR3 covers 16 residues. Germline V gives CDR1 SGHVS, CDR2 FNYEAQ. Trimming removed 1 base from V and 6 bases from J, with 19 bases in between. In DNA form, the CDR3 reads TGTGCCAGCAGCTTAGGGGCTGGGGGCTGGGTGAGCGAGCAGTACTTC. Translating it yields CASSLGAGGWVSEQYF. The whole variable domain, remainder taken from reference TRBV7-6 and TRBJ2-7, is GAGVSQSPRYKVTKRGQDVALRCDPISGHVSLYWYRQALGQGPEFLTYFNYEAQQDKSGLPNDRFSAERPEGSISTLTIQRTEQRDSAMYRCASSLGAGGWVSEQYFGPGTRLTVT.

This chain connects TRBV12-3 or TRBV12-4 to TRBJ2-1, with TRBD1 matching 11 bases. J was trimmed by 3 bases and V by 2 bases; bases with no gene match: 3. The CDR3 extends over 16 amino acids. CDR3 in DNA: TGTGCCAGCAGTTTAACCGGGACAGGGGGCTACAATGAGCAGTTCTTC. Residues: CASSLTGTGGYNEQFF.

The rearrangement links TRBV5-4 to TRBJ1-2, with no clear D. V lost 2 bases to trimming and J lost 5 bases, with 10 bases between them. The germline V gene has CDR1 SGHNT and CDR2 YYREEE (reference sequence). The CDR3 has 13 residues. The CDR3 coding sequence is TGTGCCAGCAGCTTCGATTCGGAATATGGCTACACCTTC. Translated: CASSFDSEYGYTF.

This rearrangement joins TRBV3-1 to TRBJ2-6, with TRBD2 matching over 12 bases. From germline, CDR1 is LGHDT and CDR2 YNNKEL (reference sequence). The CDR3 is 19 amino acids. V lost 6 bases to trimming and J lost 2 bases; unmatched junction nucleotides: 11. CDR3 coding DNA: TGTGCCAGCAGTCCTAACCGGGGACTAGCGGGTCCTGGGGCCAACGTCCTGACTTTC. Translation gives CASSPNRGLAGPGANVLTF.

The genes are TRBV20-1 and TRBJ2-3; D uncertain. Germline lookup yields CDR1 DFQATT and CDR2 SNEGSKA (reference sequence). The CDR3 covers 16 residues. Between the trimmed V and J ends, which lost 3 bases and 0 bases, there was a span of 16 bases. The CDR3 DNA reads as TGCAGTGCTAGTGATCGTTACGCGGCTAGCACAGATACGCAGTATTTT. Translated: CSASDRYAASTDTQYF.

This chain links TRBV20-1 with TRBJ2-7; TRBD1 aligns across 11 bases. From germline, CDR1 is DFQATT and CDR2 SNEGSKA (reference sequence). There are 15 residues in the CDR3. The junction had 6 bases not matched to a gene; V was cut back by 3 bases and J by 2 bases. The CDR3 nucleotides are TGCAGTGCTAGGGACAGGGGGCGCGGGACCTACGAGCAGTACTTC. As protein: CSARDRGRGTYEQYF.

This sequence joins TRBV6-4 and TRBJ2-3; 8 nucleotides match TRBD2. Germline CDR1 MRHNA, CDR2 SNTAGT. The trim removed 0 bases at V and 3 bases at J, leaving 5 bases unmatched. The CDR3 length is 16 residues. This CDR3 reads CASSDSRGARTDTQYF. DNA of the CDR3: TGTGCCAGCAGTGACTCGCGGGGGGCGCGTACAGATACGCAGTATTTT.

The table lists this clonotype with a few counts. This chain links TRBV9 with TRBJ1-2, with D hard to call. The germline V and J ends were trimmed by 0 bases and 3 bases, with 18 bases remaining between them. Germline V gene sequence: CDR1 SGDLS, CDR2 YYNGEE. The CDR3 has 17 residues. CDR3: CASSVEATRSADYGYTF. As DNA, the CDR3 is TGTGCCAGCAGCGTAGAGGCGACACGATCGGCCGACTATGGCTACACCTTC.

This clonotype has only a few counts. This chain links TRBV20-1 with TRBJ2-1; TRBD2 aligns across 9 bases. The CDR3 totals 15 residues. The germline V gene encodes CDR1 DFQATT and CDR2 SNEGSKA (reference sequence). The junction had 6 bases not matched to a gene; V was cut back by 0 bases and J by 6 bases. This chain's CDR3 is CSARDRCGRANEQFF. CDR3 in DNA: TGCAGTGCTAGAGATCGATGCGGGAGGGCCAATGAGCAGTTCTTC.

This clonotype showed up just a few times. The genes are TRBV7-2 and TRBJ1-2; a weak D match, TRBD1 (6 bases). This CDR3 is 14 amino acids long. Germline CDR1 reads SGHTA; CDR2 reads FQGNSA. V was trimmed by 5 bases and J by 0 bases, leaving 10 bases between them. The chain's CDR3 is CASSEGGANYGYTF. CDR3 DNA sequence: TGTGCCAGCAGCGAGGGGGGGGCTAACTATGGCTACACCTTC. The full variable domain, in which reference TRBV7-2 and TRBJ1-2 provide the parts outside the CDR3, is GAGVSQSPSNKVTEKGKDVELRCDPISGHTALYWYRQSLGQGLEFLIYFQGNSAPDKSGLPSDRFSAERTGGSVSTLTIQRTQQEDSAVYLCASSEGGANYGYTFGSGTRLTVV.

CDR3 sequence reads: CSATGATGYEQYF. CDR3 DNA: TGCAGCGCTACAGGGGCCACGGGCTACGAGCAGTACTTC. The V and J genes are TRBV29-1 and TRBJ2-7; 7 bases match TRBD1. The CDR3 totals 13 residues. The V and J ends lost 7 bases and 3 bases, in that order; junction bases with no gene match: 9. Germline V gene data show CDR1 as SQVTM and CDR2 as ANQGSEA.

This chain links TRBV10-3 with TRBJ2-1; D possibly uses TRBD1 or TRBD2 (5 bases each). CDR3 size: 14 residues. The ends were cut back, 10 bases at V and 4 bases at J, with 17 bases in the middle. Germline loops: CDR1 ENHRY, CDR2 SYGVKD. This chain's CDR3 is CATQARDQYNEQFF. CDR3 nucleotides: TGTGCCACACAGGCCAGGGACCAATACAATGAGCAGTTCTTC.

This clonotype has only a few counts. The CDR3: CASSRPNTGELFF. For the CDR3, the DNA is TGTGCCAGCAGTCGACCTAACACCGGGGAGCTGTTTTTT. The chain links TRBV7-9 to TRBJ2-2; unclear D gene. V lost 6 bases and J lost 2, with 7 bases in between. This CDR3 contains 13 residues. In germline, CDR1 is SEHNR, CDR2 FQNEAQ (reference sequence).

The V and J genes are TRBV27 and TRBJ2-7, with D perhaps given as TRBD1 or TRBD2 (5 bases each). V lost 6 bases and J lost 5, with 17 bases in between. There are 14 residues in the CDR3. Germline V lookup: CDR1 MNHEY, CDR2 SMNVEV (reference sequence). The CDR3 DNA follows: TGTGCCAGCAGCCTAGCAGGGTTGTACGACGAGCAGTACTTC. Translated, it gives CASSLAGLYDEQYF.

This chain connects TRBV14 to TRBJ1-2, with no clear D. This CDR3 contains 13 residues. V was cut by 1 base and J by 5 bases, with 8 bases left in between. Per the germline V gene, CDR1 is SGHDN and CDR2 is FVKESK. The CDR3 nucleotides are TGTGCCAGCAGCCAAGTCTTCCCGTATGGCTACACCTTC. As protein: CASSQVFPYGYTF.